This is a list of T cell receptor beta chains from one sample in a study of metastatic and nonmetastatic thyroid tumors. TCRdb reanalyzed the PCR reads via MiXCR. Seen here are about 56,000 clones, 25% to 30% observed once, and the top ten hold more than 15%. The sample consisted of blood. Every receptor here comes from a female donor with papillary thyroid cancer or a benign thyroid nodule (not recorded which). Some clones in this sample may be carry-over from other donors' samples. The CDR3 runs from the conserved cysteine through the conserved F or W. A D gene is named only where the DNA matches it firmly. Size values are once, few and many counts, or a class for expanded clones, and some rows have none.

>NA|TRBJ1-2|TRBV30|TRBD1
CAWSARTGKVYYGYTF
TGTGCCTGGAGCGCAAGGACAGGGAAGGTTTACTATGGCTACACCTTC
>NA|TRBJ1-2|TRBV2|NA
CASTEWVIVGYTF
TGTGCCAGCACCGAGTGGGTGATAGTTGGCTACACCTTC
>NA|TRBJ2-7|TRBV20-1|TRBD2
CSARSQRGGGYEQYF
TGCAGTGCTAGATCACAGCGGGGGGGCGGCTACGAGCAGTACTTC
>few|TRBJ2-7|TRBV12-3/TRBV12-4|NA
CASSSDSYDQYF
TGTGCCAGCAGTTCGGACAGCTACGATCAGTACTTC
>few|TRBJ2-2|TRBV20-1|TRBD1
CSASDGQGDTGELFF
TGCAGTGCTAGCGACGGACAGGGGGATACCGGGGAGCTGTTTTTT
>NA|TRBJ2-5|TRBV7-2|NA
CASSNLETQYF
TGTGCCAGCAGCAACCTCGAGACCCAGTACTTC
>NA|TRBJ2-6|TRBV20-1|NA
CSARDDSGANVLTF
TGCAGTGCTAGAGACGACTCTGGGGCCAACGTCCTGACTTTC
>NA|TRBJ1-2|TRBV4-1|TRBD1
CASTVWTGAKVNYGYTF
TGCGCCAGCACGGTCTGGACAGGGGCCAAGGTTAACTATGGCTACACCTTC
>NA|TRBJ2-1|TRBV6-6|NA
CASSYGDGYGEQFF
TGTGCCAGCAGTTATGGGGATGGTTACGGTGAGCAGTTCTTC
>NA|TRBJ2-5|TRBV20-1|NA
CSARDHRGDMETQYF
TGCAGTGCTAGAGATCACAGAGGGGATATGGAGACCCAGTACTTC
>NA|TRBJ2-7|TRBV20-1|TRBD2
CSAPQTSGSLNEQYF
TGCAGTGCACCGCAGACTAGCGGGAGCTTGAACGAGCAGTACTTC
>few|TRBJ1-1|TRBV5-8|NA
CASSLEQNTEAFF
TGTGCCAGCAGCTTGGAACAGAACACTGAAGCTTTCTTT
>few|TRBJ2-7|TRBV6-1|TRBD1
CATKATGVPYEQYF
TGTGCCACCAAGGCGACAGGGGTACCCTACGAGCAGTACTTC
>once|TRBJ2-3|TRBV11-2|TRBD2
CASSLTSGSTDTQYF
TGTGCCAGCAGCTTGACTAGCGGTAGCACAGATACGCAGTATTTT
>many|TRBJ2-1|TRBV25-1|TRBD2
CASSATSGVYNEQFF
TGTGCCAGCAGTGCCACTAGCGGGGTCTACAATGAGCAGTTCTTC
>NA|TRBJ2-1|TRBV12-3/TRBV12-4|NA
CASSLASGVEQFF
TGTGCCAGCAGTTTAGCGTCGGGGGTCGAGCAGTTCTTC
>many|TRBJ1-3|TRBV6-1|NA
CASSKVTGSTSGNTIYF
TGTGCCAGCAGTAAGGTTACAGGTTCGACTTCTGGAAACACCATATATTTT
>NA|TRBJ2-3|TRBV11-1|TRBD2
CASRGLAGGVGDTQYF
TGTGCCAGCAGAGGACTAGCGGGGGGAGTCGGAGATACGCAGTATTTT
>NA|TRBJ1-2|TRBV27|NA
CASSQGFTYGYTF
TGTGCCAGCAGCCAGGGGTTTACCTATGGCTACACCTTC
>few|TRBJ2-5|TRBV19|TRBD1
CASSEQGFETQYF
TGTGCCAGTAGCGAACAGGGGTTCGAGACCCAGTACTTC
>NA|TRBJ2-3|TRBV6-5|NA
CASSYGSWQLSSTDTQYF
TGTGCCAGCAGTTACGGGAGCTGGCAGCTCTCTAGCACAGATACGCAGTATTTT
>NA|TRBJ2-7|TRBV6-5|NA
CASSYGVEVSYEQYF
TGTGCCAGCAGTTACGGGGTGGAAGTCTCCTACGAGCAGTACTTC
>NA|TRBJ2-7|TRBV20-1|NA
CSARALAGDKGEQYF
TGCAGTGCTAGAGCCTTAGCAGGGGATAAGGGCGAGCAGTACTTC
>NA|TRBJ2-5|TRBV6-1|TRBD1
CASRKQGSKETQYF
TGTGCCAGCAGGAAACAGGGGTCCAAAGAGACCCAGTACTTC
>few|TRBJ2-2|TRBV6-1|NA
CASTPGGRNTGELFF
TGTGCCAGCACCCCTGGTGGGAGGAACACCGGGGAGCTGTTTTTT